The clone carrying this T cell receptor beta chain occurred once. The sample comes from a study of blood T cell repertoires in COVID-19. The overall study: PBMCs, B-cell-depleted T cells, or T cells were the source of the cDNA or gDNA that made up the material.

Germline V gene sequence: CDR1 LGHDT, CDR2 YNNKEL (reference sequence). Trimming cost V 1 base and J 5 bases, with 14 bases left between them. The CDR3 extends over 15 amino acids. Among Cohort 3 donors, those recovered had two negative PCRs, clearance, or symptom resolution. Authors' methods: Nucleated cell counts were estimated from reference gene primer amplification. Measured with immunoSEQ multiplex PCR; TCRdb has only the in-frame clones, and not every one. V, J and clone size were drawn from that table, and D and trimming were deduced from the DNA. The sample consists of hundreds of thousands of clones, approximately 83% of them appearing once.

Sequenced input: PBMCs or T cells enriched from blood (not recorded which). The rearrangement joins TRBV3-1 (or the pseudogene TRBV3-2) to TRBJ1-2; D might be TRBD1 (5 bases). The receptor was derived from a man aged 25-45 years who had recovered from COVID-19. The CDR3 nucleotides are TGTGCCAGCAGCCAAGGCAGGGTCCTAGGGTATGGCTACACCTTC. This sequence encodes CASSQGRVLGYGYTF.